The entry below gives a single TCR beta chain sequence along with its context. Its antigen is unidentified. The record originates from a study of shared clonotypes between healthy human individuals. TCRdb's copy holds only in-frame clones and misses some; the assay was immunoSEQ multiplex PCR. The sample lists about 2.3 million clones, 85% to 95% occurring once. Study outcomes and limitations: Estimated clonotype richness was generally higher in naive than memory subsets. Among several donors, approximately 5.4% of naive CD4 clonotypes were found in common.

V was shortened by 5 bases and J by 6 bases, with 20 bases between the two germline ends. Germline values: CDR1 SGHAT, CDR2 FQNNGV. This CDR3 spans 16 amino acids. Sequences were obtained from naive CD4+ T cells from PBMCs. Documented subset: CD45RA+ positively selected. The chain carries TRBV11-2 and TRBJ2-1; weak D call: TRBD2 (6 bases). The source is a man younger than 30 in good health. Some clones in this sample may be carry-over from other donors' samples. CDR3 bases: TGTGCCAGCAGCCGGACCGGGACTCCCGTTGGCAATGAGCAGTTCTTC. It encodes CASSRTGTPVGNEQFF.